This T cell receptor beta chain was recovered during a study of T-cell reconstitution after alpha-beta-depleted transplantation in children. Unique molecular identifiers were incorporated into the prepared TCRbeta library. TCRdb processed the PCR reads anew with MiXCR; each CDR3 protein has one entry. The table lists 400,000 to 500,000 distinct CDR3 sequences, around 9.9% of them singletons. Unmatched junction bases numbered 3, after V lost 6 bases and J lost 9 bases. From germline, CDR1 is DFQATT and CDR2 SNEGSKA (reference sequence). This CDR3 contains 12 residues. In this sample, this clonotype turned up a few times.

The V and J genes are TRBV20-1 and TRBJ2-4, with 12 bases matching TRBD1. The material sequenced was PBMCs from the stem cell graft donor, taken from the stem cell graft. This TCR derives from a human donor who donated a stem cell graft to a child with acute myeloid leukemia. For the CDR3, the DNA is TGCAGTGCAGGGACAGGGGGCGGCATTCAGTACTTC. Translating it yields CSAGTGGGIQYF.